This record concerns one TCR beta chain sequence. Its antigen remains unidentified. No base qualities exist here, and no much larger clone lies one base off it. Trimming removed 5 bases from V and 3 bases from J, leaving 13 bases between the germline ends. The CDR3 numbers 14 residues from cysteine through phenylalanine. Only CDR3 DNA is held: 42 bases, read in frame from base 1. In the germline V gene, CDR1 corresponds to SGHAT and CDR2 to FQNNGV. The source of the sample is a study of blood T cell repertoires in COVID-19 (dated by TCRdb to the early 2020s). Broadly, across the study: Samples covering the acute and convalescent phases of COVID-19 were provided by collaborators in the United States, Italy and Spain. The prospective study material was composed of cDNA or gDNA derived from T cells, B-cell-depleted T cells, or PBMCs. The dataset comprised deeply sampled blood TCRbeta repertoires from subjects exposed to, actively infected with, or recovered from COVID-19. The repertoires were made available in a free public database intended to serve as a resource for research on the immune response to SARS-CoV-2. The samples were drawn from two sources: the first 160 participants of the ongoing ImmuneRACE study, and 1,254 subjects contributed by 6 global collaborators. Sample metadata almost always included a de-identified subject ID, COVID-19 status, age in years and sex. Where HLA class I and class II types were available, the types were taken from metadata supplied by the sample provider, not from assay-based typing. The full study reports these points: Clinical and demographic metadata were provided uncurated, with the amount varying by source and participant.

TCRbeta CDR3 regions were amplified from genomic DNA by means of the immunoSEQ Assay, a bias-controlled multiplex PCR. From the authors' description of their analysis: The number of nucleated cells in each sample was estimated from the amplification of reference gene primers within the assay. Sequence reads were collapsed and filtered to measure the absolute abundance of every unique TCRbeta CDR3 rearrangement. For each sample, productive Simpson clonality was calculated as the square root of Simpson's diversity index across productive rearrangements. Drawn from immuneACCESS, this table holds only the in-frame rearrangements with V and J called that TCRdb kept. Clones are partly lost; checked studies trace under half to an unresolved V gene and leave the rest unexplained. V, J and clone size are taken as reported in that table, and D and trimming were inferred from the DNA itself. In all, the sample holds about 49,000 clones, and approximately 87% of those were seen once. Around 2.2% of the sample is in the top ten clones.

One collaborating source in Seattle enrolled patients while the patients were actively infected and followed the patients over time throughout the course of disease. Collaborating institutions collected whole blood in K2EDTA tubes following their own protocols. For TCRbeta analysis, collaborator samples were shipped as frozen whole blood, as isolated PBMCs, or as DNA extracted from either sample type. The clonotype comes from a woman of 80 years or more with COVID-19, enrolled during active disease. The material sequenced was peripheral blood. The rearranged chain carries TRBV11-2 and TRBJ1-1; matching of 5 bases hints at TRBD1 as the D gene. The CDR3 loop reads CASSRPGRDTEAFF. The DNA sequence follows: TGTGCCAGCAGCCGGCCAGGGAGGGACACTGAAGCTTTCTTT.